This record concerns one TCR beta chain sequence. These data come from a study of PD-1 blockade in classical Hodgkin lymphoma. Trimming pared 0 bases from V and 17 bases from J, leaving 17 bases between. The CDR3 contains 13 residues. Looked up from germline, CDR1 is GTSNPN and CDR2 is SVGIG (reference sequence). Libraries were prepared by immunoSEQ multiplex PCR; TCRdb keeps only in-frame clonotypes and omits some of them. The sample lists under 13,000 clones; approximately 81% were seen once. Specified time point: cycle 4 day 1 (C4D1), after 6 weeks of nivolumab. Every patient relapsed after autologous stem cell transplantation, and brentuximab vedotin exposure varied. Researchers report purifying CD4+ T cells from thawed PBMCs by magnetic negative selection.

The sequence was obtained from a human donor with classical Hodgkin lymphoma. This chain connects TRBV30 to TRBJ1-6; tentative D call: TRBD1 (5 bases). The sequencing here drew on CD4+ T cells from blood, taken before the fourth cycle of nivolumab. CDR3 protein: CAWSVSGRPSIHF. CDR3 DNA sequence: TGTGCCTGGAGTGTCTCGGGACGGCCTAGTATCCACTTT.